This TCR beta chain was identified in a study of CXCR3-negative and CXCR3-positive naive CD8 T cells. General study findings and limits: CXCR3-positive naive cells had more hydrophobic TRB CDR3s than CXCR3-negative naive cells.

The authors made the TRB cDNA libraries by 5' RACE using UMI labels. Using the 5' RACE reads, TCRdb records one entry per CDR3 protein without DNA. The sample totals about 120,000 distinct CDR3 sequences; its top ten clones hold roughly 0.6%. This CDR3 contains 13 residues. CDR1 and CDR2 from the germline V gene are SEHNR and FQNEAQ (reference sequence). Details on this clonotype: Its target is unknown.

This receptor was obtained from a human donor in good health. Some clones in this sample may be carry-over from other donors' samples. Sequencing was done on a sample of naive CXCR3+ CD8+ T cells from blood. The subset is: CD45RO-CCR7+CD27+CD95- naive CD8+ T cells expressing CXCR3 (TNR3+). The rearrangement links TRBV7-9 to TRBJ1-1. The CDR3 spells CASSFGLRAEAFF.